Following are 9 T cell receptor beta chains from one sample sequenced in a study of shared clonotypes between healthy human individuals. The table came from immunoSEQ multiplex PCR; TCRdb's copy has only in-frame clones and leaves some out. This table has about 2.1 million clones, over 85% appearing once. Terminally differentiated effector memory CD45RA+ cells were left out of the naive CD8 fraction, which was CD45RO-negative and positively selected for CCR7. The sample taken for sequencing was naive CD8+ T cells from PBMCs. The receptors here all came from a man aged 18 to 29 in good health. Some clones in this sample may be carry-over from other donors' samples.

As DNA, the CDR3 is TGTGCCAGCAGCTACCGGGACAGAAACTACGAGCAGTACTTC. Translation: CASSYRDRNYEQYF. The rearrangement uses TRBV7-9 and TRBJ2-7, with 7 bases lining up with TRBD1. Germline values: CDR1 SEHNR, CDR2 FQNEAQ (reference sequence). V shed 4 bases and J 3 bases; nucleotides not matched to a gene: 6. The CDR3 contains 14 residues. The full variable domain, with the rest looked up from reference TRBV7-9 and TRBJ2-7, is DTGVSQNPRHKITKRGQNVTFRCDPISEHNRLYWYRQTLGQGPEFLTYFQNEAQLEKSRLLSDRFSAERPKGSFSTLEIQRTEQGDSAMYLCASSYRDRNYEQYFGPGTRLTVT.

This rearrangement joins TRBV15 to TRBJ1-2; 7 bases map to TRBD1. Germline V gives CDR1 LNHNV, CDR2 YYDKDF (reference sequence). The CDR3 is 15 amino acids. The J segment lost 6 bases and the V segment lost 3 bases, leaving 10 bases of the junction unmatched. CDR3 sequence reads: CATSSGGRGRDGYTF. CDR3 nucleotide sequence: TGTGCCACCAGCAGCGGGGGTAGGGGGCGAGATGGCTACACCTTC. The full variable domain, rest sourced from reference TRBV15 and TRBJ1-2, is DAMVIQNPRYQVTQFGKPVTLSCSQTLNHNVMYWYQQKSSQAPKLLFHYYDKDFNNEADTPDNFQSRRPNTSFCFLDIRSPGLGDTAMYLCATSSGGRGRDGYTFGSGTRLTVV.

The CDR3 region is CASSPPEGFGYTF. CDR3 DNA sequence: TGTGCCAGCAGCCCTCCGGAGGGATTTGGCTACACCTTC. The chain links TRBV28 to TRBJ1-2, with no clear D. The CDR3 length is 13 residues. Germline V gene lookup returns CDR1 MDHEN and CDR2 SYDVKM. Deletions cut 6 bases from V and 7 bases from J, with 15 bases between.

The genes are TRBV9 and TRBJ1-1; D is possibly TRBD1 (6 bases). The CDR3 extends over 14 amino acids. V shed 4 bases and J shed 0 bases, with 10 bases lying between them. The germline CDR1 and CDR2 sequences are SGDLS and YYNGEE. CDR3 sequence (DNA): TGTGCCAGCAGCCTTACAGGGCTGAACACTGAAGCTTTCTTT. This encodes CASSLTGLNTEAFF. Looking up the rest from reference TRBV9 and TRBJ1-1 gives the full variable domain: DSGVTQTPKHLITATGQRVTLRCSPRSGDLSVYWYQQSLDQGLQFLIQYYNGEERAKGNILERFSAQQFPDLHSELNLSSLELGDSALYFCASSLTGLNTEAFFGQGTRLTVV.

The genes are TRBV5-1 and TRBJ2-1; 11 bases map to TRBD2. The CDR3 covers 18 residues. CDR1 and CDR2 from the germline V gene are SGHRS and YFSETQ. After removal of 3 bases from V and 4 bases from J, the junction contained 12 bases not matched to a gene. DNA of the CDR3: TGCGCCAGCAGCTCCCTCCCCTTAGCGGGAGGGCGGTACAATGAGCAGTTCTTC. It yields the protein CASSSLPLAGGRYNEQFF.

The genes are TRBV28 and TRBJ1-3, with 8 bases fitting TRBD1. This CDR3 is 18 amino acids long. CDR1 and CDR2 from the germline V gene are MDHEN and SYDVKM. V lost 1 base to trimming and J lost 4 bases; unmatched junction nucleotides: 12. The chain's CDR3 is CASSLLGGQGAPGNTIYF. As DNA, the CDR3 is TGTGCCAGCAGTTTATTAGGTGGGCAGGGGGCGCCCGGAAACACCATATATTTT.

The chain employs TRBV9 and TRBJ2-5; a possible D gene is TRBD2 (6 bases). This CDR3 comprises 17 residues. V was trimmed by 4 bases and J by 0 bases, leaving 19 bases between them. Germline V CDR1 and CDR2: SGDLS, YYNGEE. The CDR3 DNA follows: TGTGCCAGCAGCCCCGAAGGTGGGGGGTCGTACCAAGAGACCCAGTACTTC. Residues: CASSPEGGGSYQETQYF.

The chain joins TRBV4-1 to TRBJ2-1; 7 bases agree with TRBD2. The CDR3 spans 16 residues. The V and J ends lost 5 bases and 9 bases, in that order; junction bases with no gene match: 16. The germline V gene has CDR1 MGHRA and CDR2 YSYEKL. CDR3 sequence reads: CASSTTGRPGVGEQFF. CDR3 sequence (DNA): TGCGCCAGCAGCACCACCGGGAGGCCCGGAGTGGGTGAGCAGTTCTTC.

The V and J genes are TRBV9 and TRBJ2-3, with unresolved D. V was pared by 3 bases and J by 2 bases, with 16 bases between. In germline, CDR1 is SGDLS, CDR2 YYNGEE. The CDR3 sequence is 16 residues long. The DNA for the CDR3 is TGTGCCAGCAGCGCCGGTGAGAGTTGGACCACAGATACGCAGTATTTT. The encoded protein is CASSAGESWTTDTQYF.